This T cell receptor beta chain was sequenced during a study of control samples from healthy donors and cancer patients (dated by TCRdb to about 2020). Trimming costs V 5 bases and J 3 bases, and their ends lie 20 bases apart. Measured from the cysteine to the phenylalanine, the CDR3 is 16 residues long. Only the CDR3 DNA stays, 48 bases, in frame from base 1. The germline V gene specifies SGHVS as CDR1 and FNYEAQ as CDR2. Libraries came from the immunoSEQ multiplex PCR assay. TCRdb stores this immuneACCESS table with in-frame sequences only. Part of the clones is absent; in the studies checked, under half of the shortfall reflects unresolved V genes, and no reason is known for the rest. The sample records around 110,000 clones, approximately 92% of which are singletons. The ten largest account for 1.1% of the sample. Concerning this clone: This receptor's antigen is unknown. Base qualities are missing; no much larger clone stands one base away.

Recombination connected TRBV7-6 to TRBJ2-7, with TRBD2 tentatively as D gene (7 bases match). The specimen was PBMCs. This receptor was obtained from a woman between 45 and 65 years old with colorectal cancer. The CDR3 reads as follows: CASSPRGGGSVYEQYF. In nucleotides, the sequence is TGTGCCAGCAGCCCGAGGGGGGGCGGGAGCGTCTACGAGCAGTACTTC.